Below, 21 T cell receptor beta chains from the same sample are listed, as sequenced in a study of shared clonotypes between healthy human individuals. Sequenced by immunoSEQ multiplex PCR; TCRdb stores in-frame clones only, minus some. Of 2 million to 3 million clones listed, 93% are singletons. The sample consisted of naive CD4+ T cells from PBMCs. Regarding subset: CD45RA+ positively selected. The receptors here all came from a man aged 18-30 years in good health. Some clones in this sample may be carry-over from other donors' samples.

CDR3 nucleotides: TGTGCCAGCAGCCCAAGGACTCACTCCTACGAGCAGTACTTC. Residues: CASSPRTHSYEQYF. The V call is TRBV9, the J call TRBJ2-7, with D possibly being TRBD2 (5 bases). Germline V gene data show CDR1 as SGDLS and CDR2 as YYNGEE. Trimming shortened V by 4 bases and J by 0 bases, and 11 bases separated the two germline ends. The CDR3 is 14 residues long. Drawing the rest from reference TRBV9 and TRBJ2-7, the complete variable domain is DSGVTQTPKHLITATGQRVTLRCSPRSGDLSVYWYQQSLDQGLQFLIQYYNGEERAKGNILERFSAQQFPDLHSELNLSSLELGDSALYFCASSPRTHSYEQYFGPGTRLTVT.

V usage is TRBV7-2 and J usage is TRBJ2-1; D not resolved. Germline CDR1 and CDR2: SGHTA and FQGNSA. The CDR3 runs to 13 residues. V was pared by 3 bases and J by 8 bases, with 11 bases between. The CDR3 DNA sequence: TGTGCCAGCAGCTTGGCTAGATCCTATGAGCAGTTCTTC. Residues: CASSLARSYEQFF.

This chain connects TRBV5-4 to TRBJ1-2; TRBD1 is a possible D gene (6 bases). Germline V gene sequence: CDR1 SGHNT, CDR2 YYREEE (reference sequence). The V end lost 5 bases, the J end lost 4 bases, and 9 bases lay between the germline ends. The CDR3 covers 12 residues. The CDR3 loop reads CASSSGAYGYTF. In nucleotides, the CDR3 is TGTGCCAGCAGTTCGGGGGCCTATGGCTACACCTTC.

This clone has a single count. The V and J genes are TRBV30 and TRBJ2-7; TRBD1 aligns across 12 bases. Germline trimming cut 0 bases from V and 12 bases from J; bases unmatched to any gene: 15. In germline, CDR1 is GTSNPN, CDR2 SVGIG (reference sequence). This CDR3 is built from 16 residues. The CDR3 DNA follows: TGTGCCTGGAGTGTACTAGGTGGGGACAGGGGGCGGTGGCGGTACTTC. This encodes CAWSVLGGDRGRWRYF.

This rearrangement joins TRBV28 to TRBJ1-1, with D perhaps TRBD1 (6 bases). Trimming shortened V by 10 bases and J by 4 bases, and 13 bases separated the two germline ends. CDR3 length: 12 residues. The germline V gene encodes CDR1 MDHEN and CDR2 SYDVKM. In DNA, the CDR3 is TGTGCCACCGCCGGGGGCCCCACTGAAGCTTTCTTT. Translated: CATAGGPTEAFF.

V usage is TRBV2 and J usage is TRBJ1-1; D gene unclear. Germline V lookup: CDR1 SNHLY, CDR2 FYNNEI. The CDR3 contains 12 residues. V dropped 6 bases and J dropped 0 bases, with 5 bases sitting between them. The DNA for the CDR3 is TGTGCCAGCAGACAGCTGAACACTGAAGCTTTCTTT. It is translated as CASRQLNTEAFF.

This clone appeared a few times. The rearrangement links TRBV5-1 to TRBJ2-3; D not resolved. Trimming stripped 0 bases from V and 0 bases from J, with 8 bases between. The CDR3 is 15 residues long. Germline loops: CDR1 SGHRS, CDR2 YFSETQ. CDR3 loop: CASSLAWGSTDTQYF. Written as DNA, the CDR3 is TGCGCCAGCAGCTTGGCCTGGGGAAGCACAGATACGCAGTATTTT.

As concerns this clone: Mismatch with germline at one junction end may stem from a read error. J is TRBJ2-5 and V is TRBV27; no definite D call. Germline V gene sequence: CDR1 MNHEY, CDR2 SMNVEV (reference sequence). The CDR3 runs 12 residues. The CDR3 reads CASSNTPEAQYF. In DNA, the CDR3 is TGTGCCAGCAGCAATACCCCAGAGGCCCAGTACTTC.

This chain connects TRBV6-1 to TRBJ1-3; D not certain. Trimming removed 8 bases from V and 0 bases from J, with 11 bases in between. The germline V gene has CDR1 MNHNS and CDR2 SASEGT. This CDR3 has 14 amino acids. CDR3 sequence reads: CASCTSISGNTIYF. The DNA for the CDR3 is TGTGCCAGCTGTACATCCATCTCTGGAAACACCATATATTTT.

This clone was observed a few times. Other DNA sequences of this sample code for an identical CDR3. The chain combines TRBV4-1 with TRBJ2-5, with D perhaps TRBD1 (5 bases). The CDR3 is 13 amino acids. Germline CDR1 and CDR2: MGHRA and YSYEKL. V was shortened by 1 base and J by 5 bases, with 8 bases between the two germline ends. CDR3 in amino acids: CASSQGQLETQYF. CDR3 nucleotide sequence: TGCGCCAGCAGCCAAGGACAGCTGGAGACCCAGTACTTC.

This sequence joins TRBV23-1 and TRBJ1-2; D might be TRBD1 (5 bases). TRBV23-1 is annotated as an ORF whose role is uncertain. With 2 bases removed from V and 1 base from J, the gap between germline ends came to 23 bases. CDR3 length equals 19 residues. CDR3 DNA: TGCGCCAGCAGTCAAGGGCCAGGGTTTAGCCGACAGTATAACTATGGCTACACCTTC. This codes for CASSQGPGFSRQYNYGYTF.

The CDR3 DNA is TGTGCCAGCAGCGCACAGGAGGCGAGTTGGGAGACCCAGTACTTC. Translation gives CASSAQEASWETQYF. This rearrangement joins TRBV9 to TRBJ2-5, with D perhaps assigned TRBD1 or TRBD2 (5 bases each). The CDR3 contains 15 residues. Germline values: CDR1 SGDLS, CDR2 YYNGEE. The ends were cut back, 3 bases at V and 5 bases at J, with 17 bases in the middle.

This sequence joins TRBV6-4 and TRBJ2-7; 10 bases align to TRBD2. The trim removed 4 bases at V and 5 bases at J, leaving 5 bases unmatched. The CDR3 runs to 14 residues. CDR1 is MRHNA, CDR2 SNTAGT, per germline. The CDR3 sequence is CASSGASGSDEQYF. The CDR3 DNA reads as TGTGCCAGCAGTGGGGCTAGCGGGAGTGACGAGCAGTACTTC.

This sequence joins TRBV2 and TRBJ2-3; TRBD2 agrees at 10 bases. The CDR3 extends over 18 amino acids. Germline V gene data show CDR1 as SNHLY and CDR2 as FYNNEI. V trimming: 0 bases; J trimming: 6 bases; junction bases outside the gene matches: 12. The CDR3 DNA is TGTGCCAGCAGTGAAGCGCAACTAGCGGGGTCCCGGCCGGATACGCAGTATTTT. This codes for CASSEAQLAGSRPDTQYF.

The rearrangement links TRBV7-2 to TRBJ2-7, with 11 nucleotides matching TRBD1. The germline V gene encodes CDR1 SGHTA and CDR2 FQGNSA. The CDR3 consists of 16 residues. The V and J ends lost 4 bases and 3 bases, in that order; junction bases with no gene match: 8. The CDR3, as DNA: TGTGCCAGCAGCTCGGCGGTGGGACAGGGGGTCTACGAGCAGTACTTC. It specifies CASSSAVGQGVYEQYF.

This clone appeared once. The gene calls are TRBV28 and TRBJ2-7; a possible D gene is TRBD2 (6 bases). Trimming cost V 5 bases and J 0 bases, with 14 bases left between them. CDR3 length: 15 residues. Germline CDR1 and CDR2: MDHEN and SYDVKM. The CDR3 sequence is CASSLGTPDSYEQYF. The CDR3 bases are TGTGCCAGCAGTCTCGGGACTCCCGACTCCTACGAGCAGTACTTC.

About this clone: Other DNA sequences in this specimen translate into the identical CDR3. The CDR3 DNA follows: TGTGCCAGCAGCTACCCGGGACTAGCGGGAGATGGCGAGCAGTACTTC. It is translated as CASSYPGLAGDGEQYF. V gene TRBV5-6 combines with J gene TRBJ2-7; TRBD2 matches at 14 bases. After removal of 3 bases from V and 6 bases from J, the junction contained 8 bases not matched to a gene. This CDR3 contains 16 residues. Per the germline V gene, CDR1 is SGHDT and CDR2 is YYEEEE.

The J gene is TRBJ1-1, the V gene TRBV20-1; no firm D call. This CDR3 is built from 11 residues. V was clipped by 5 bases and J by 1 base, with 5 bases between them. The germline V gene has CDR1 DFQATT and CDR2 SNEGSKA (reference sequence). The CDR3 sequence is CSAWGNTEAFF. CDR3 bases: TGCAGTGCTTGGGGGAACACTGAAGCTTTCTTT.

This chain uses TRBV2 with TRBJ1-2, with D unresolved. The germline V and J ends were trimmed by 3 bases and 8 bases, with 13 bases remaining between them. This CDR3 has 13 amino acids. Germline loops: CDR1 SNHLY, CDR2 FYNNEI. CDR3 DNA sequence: TGTGCCAGCAGTGAGTCCCCTCTGCAGGGCTACACCTTC. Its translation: CASSESPLQGYTF.

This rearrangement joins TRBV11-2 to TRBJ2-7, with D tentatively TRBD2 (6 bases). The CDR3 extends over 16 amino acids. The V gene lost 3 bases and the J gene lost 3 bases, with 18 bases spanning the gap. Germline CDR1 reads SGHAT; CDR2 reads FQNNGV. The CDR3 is CASSLGVGGWGYEQYF. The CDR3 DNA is TGTGCCAGCAGCTTGGGTGTGGGGGGTTGGGGCTACGAGCAGTACTTC.

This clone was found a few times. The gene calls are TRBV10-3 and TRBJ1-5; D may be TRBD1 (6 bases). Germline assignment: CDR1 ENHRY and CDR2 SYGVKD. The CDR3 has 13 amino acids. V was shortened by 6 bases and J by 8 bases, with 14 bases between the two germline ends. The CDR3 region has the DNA TGTGCCATCAGGAGGGGGACGGGAGAGCCCCAGCATTTT. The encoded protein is CAIRRGTGEPQHF.